The entry below describes one TCR beta chain. Two negative PCRs, clearance, or symptom resolution were required of recovered Cohort 3 donors. These data come from a study of blood T cell repertoires in COVID-19. For the study at large: Acute-phase and convalescent COVID-19 samples originated in the United States, Italy and Spain.

Clones were sequenced by immunoSEQ multiplex PCR, and TCRdb holds only the in-frame ones, with some missing. The sample yields some 460,000 clones, about nine tenths seen once. The sample consisted of PBMCs or T cells enriched from blood (not recorded which). The receptor's source is a woman between 18 and 29 years old who had recovered from COVID-19.

The CDR3 region is CASSIPSTGWTEAFF. The DNA of the CDR3 is TGTGCCAGCAGTATCCCTTCGACAGGCTGGACTGAAGCTTTCTTT. The chain employs TRBV28 and TRBJ1-1; D perhaps matches TRBD1 (6 bases). This CDR3 is 15 amino acids long. Trimming took off 5 bases at V and 5 bases at J, with 18 bases between the two ends. Germline V CDR1 and CDR2: MDHEN, SYDVKM.